The following is a T cell receptor (beta chain) sequence with its context. This sample stems from a study of T-cell memory formation after mild COVID-19. The wider study: TCR clusters largely stayed donor specific.

The CDR3 covers 15 residues. With V trimmed by 6 bases and J by 4 bases, 9 bases remained unmatched. It was 5'RACE with constant-segment primers that produced the TCR alpha and TCR beta cDNA libraries, which carried sample barcodes and UMIs. TCRdb re-called the 5' RACE reads through MiXCR, storing one row per CDR3 protein. The top ten clones hold around 12% of a sample with fewer than 700,000 distinct CDR3 sequences, under 20% of them seen once. Sequencing used PBMCs or a T cell subset sorted from them (not recorded which). The sequence came from an adult woman who had mild COVID-19 (a few samples of this study predate the infection). Cell type and time point are not known. This rearrangement joins TRBV12-3 or TRBV12-4 to TRBJ1-2; TRBD1 matches at 9 bases. Here the CDR3 DNA reads TGTGCCAGCAGCCTACAGGGGGCTCAGACCTATGGCTACACCTTC. Translating gives CASSLQGAQTYGYTF.